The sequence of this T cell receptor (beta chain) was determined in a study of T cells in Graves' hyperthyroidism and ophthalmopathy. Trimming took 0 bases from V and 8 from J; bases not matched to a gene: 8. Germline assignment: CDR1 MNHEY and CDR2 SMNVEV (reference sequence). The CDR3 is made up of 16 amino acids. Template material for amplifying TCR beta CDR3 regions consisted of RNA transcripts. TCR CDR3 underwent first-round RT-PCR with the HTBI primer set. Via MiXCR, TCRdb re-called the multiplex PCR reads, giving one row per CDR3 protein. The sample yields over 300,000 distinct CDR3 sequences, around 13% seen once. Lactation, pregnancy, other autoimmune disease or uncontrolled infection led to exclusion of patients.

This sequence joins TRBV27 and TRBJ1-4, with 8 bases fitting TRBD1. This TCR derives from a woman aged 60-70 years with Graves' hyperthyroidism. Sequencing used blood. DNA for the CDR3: TGTGCCAGCAGTTTATCCCTACAGGGGGGGCAGGAAAAACTGTTTTTT. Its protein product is CASSLSLQGGQEKLFF.